These 11 T cell receptor beta chains were sequenced from one sample in a study of T cells after yellow fever vaccination. TCRdb reanalysed the 5' RACE reads using MiXCR and keeps one entry per CDR3 protein. This sample has hundreds of thousands of distinct CDR3 sequences, with approximately 16% found just once. The sample consisted of PBMCs, taken about 5 days after the first yellow fever vaccination. The receptors come from a man younger than 35 who received the YFV17D yellow fever vaccine.

This clonotype was recorded many times. The V and J genes are TRBV12-3 or TRBV12-4 and TRBJ2-5; 8 bases fit TRBD2. V was clipped by 2 bases and J by 2 bases; unmatched bases: 1. The CDR3 runs to 14 residues. Written as DNA, the CDR3 is TGTGCCAGCAGTTTACGGGGGGGTCAAGAGACCCAGTACTTC. Amino acids: CASSLRGGQETQYF.

This clonotype showed up just a few times. This chain connects TRBV27 to TRBJ2-5, with D possibly being TRBD1 (7 bases). CDR1 and CDR2 from the germline V gene are MNHEY and SMNVEV (reference sequence). The CDR3 runs to 14 residues. Trimming cost V 8 bases and J 5 bases, with 18 bases left between them. The CDR3 protein is CASGWNPGGETQYF. The CDR3 DNA follows: TGTGCCAGCGGATGGAACCCAGGGGGGGAGACCCAGTACTTC.

In its sample, this clonotype was seen a few times. The rearrangement links TRBV7-2 to TRBJ2-7, with D possibly being TRBD2 (6 bases). The germline gives CDR1 SGHTA, CDR2 FQGNSA. Trimming took 5 bases from V and 1 from J, leaving 15 bases between them. CDR3 length: 15 residues. The CDR3 sequence is CASSHAGAGSYEQYF. The CDR3 DNA reads TGTGCCAGCAGCCATGCCGGGGCGGGGTCCTACGAGCAGTACTTC.

The J gene is TRBJ2-1, the V gene TRBV9; 7 bases line up with TRBD1. The J segment lost 9 bases and the V segment lost 3 bases, leaving 3 bases of the junction unmatched. Germline CDR1 and CDR2: SGDLS and YYNGEE. This CDR3 region has 12 residues. The CDR3 nucleotides are TGTGCCAGCAGCGGACAGGGACGTGAGCAGTTCTTC. This sequence encodes CASSGQGREQFF.

V usage is TRBV20-1 and J usage is TRBJ2-7; tentative D call: TRBD1 (7 bases). Per germline, CDR1 DFQATT and CDR2 SNEGSKA (reference sequence). This CDR3 spans 15 amino acids. For the CDR3, the DNA is TGCAGTGCTAGTGGAGGAGGGGGCGACCTCTACGAGCAGTATGTC. This codes for CSASGGGGDLYEQYV.

The chain couples TRBV11-2 to TRBJ2-7; no clear D. Germline lookup yields CDR1 SGHAT and CDR2 FQNNGV. The germline V and J ends were trimmed by 4 bases and 1 base, with 14 bases remaining between them. The CDR3 length is 15 residues. The CDR3 DNA is TGTGCCAGCAGCTCCGGGTCCAACCCTTCCTACGAGCAGTACTTC. Its translation: CASSSGSNPSYEQYF.

This chain joins TRBV6-5 and TRBJ1-5; TRBD1 is a possible D gene (6 bases). The CDR3 is 14 residues long. From germline, CDR1 is MNHEY and CDR2 SVGAGI. Trimming took off 4 bases at V and 9 bases at J, with 16 bases between the two ends. The CDR3 coding sequence is TGTGCCAGCAGTTCGGGGGGGGCCCTCCGGCCCCAGCATTTT. The encoded protein is CASSSGGALRPQHF.

V is TRBV5-1 and J is TRBJ1-6, with D perhaps matching TRBD1 (6 bases). CDR1 and CDR2 from the germline V gene are SGHRS and YFSETQ. CDR3 size: 14 residues. Deletions cut 6 bases from V and 5 bases from J, with 12 bases between. In nucleotides, the CDR3 is TGCGCCAGCAAGGGGGGATCCGATAATTCACCCCTCCACTTT. The encoded protein is CASKGGSDNSPLHF.

CDR3 DNA sequence: TGTGCCAGCTCACCAATCAGGTCGGTGAGCACAGATACGCAGTATTTT. Protein: CASSPIRSVSTDTQYF. V gene TRBV18 combines with J gene TRBJ2-3, with D hard to call. This CDR3 has 16 amino acids. The germline V gene encodes CDR1 KGHSH and CDR2 LQKENI. V dropped 2 bases and J dropped 0 bases, with 12 bases sitting between them.

The J gene is TRBJ2-5, the V gene TRBV10-3; D might be TRBD1 or TRBD2, each matching 6 bases. The ends were cut back, 0 bases at V and 1 base at J, with 12 bases in the middle. Germline V gene lookup returns CDR1 ENHRY and CDR2 SYGVKD. The CDR3 has 16 residues. This chain's CDR3 is CAISESTGAAQETQYF. In DNA form, the CDR3 reads TGTGCCATCAGTGAGTCGACGGGGGCAGCCCAAGAGACCCAGTACTTC.

The rearrangement links TRBV6-2 or TRBV6-3 to TRBJ1-6; possibly TRBD1 for D (6 bases). CDR3 length equals 15 residues. Germline loops: CDR1 MNHEY, CDR2 SVGEGT. Trimming cost V 4 bases and J 6 bases, with 13 bases left between them. In DNA form, the CDR3 reads TGTGCCAGCAGTTTTTCAAGGGGGTTTAATTCACCCCTCCACTTT. Protein: CASSFSRGFNSPLHF.